The 23 T cell receptor beta chains below all came from one sample that was sequenced in a study of control samples from healthy donors and cancer patients. Only in-frame clones appear in the TCRdb table, and some are missing; sequencing was by immunoSEQ multiplex PCR. The table lists 150,000 to 200,000 clones, around 87% of them singletons, with 1.4% in the top ten. Sequencing used blood. The receptor set was obtained from a woman aged 45-65 years in good health.

The gene calls are TRBV12-2 and TRBJ1-1; whether TRBD1, the table's D call, matches the DNA was not checked. TRBV12-2 is a pseudogene segment. The CDR3 covers 13 residues. The CDR3 DNA sequence: TGTGCAAGTTCTCCCGGGACAGGGGCTGAAGCTTTCTTT. Protein sequence: CASSPGTGAEAFF.

The chain employs TRBV6-5 and TRBJ2-7; 8 bases align to TRBD1. The trim removed 9 bases at V and 5 bases at J, leaving 6 bases unmatched. From germline, CDR1 is MNHEY and CDR2 SVGAGI. The CDR3 runs 12 residues. The CDR3 protein is CARQGTGNEQYF. CDR3 sequence (DNA): TGTGCCAGGCAGGGGACAGGTAACGAGCAGTACTTC.

The chain uses TRBV5-1 and TRBJ2-3, with TRBD2 matching over 12 bases. The CDR3 consists of 15 residues. V trimming: 0 bases; J trimming: 5 bases; junction bases outside the gene matches: 1. CDR1 and CDR2 from the germline V gene are SGHRS and YFSETQ. DNA for the CDR3: TGCGCCAGCAGCTTGGCGGGACTAGCGGGAGATACGCAGTATTTT. Translation gives CASSLAGLAGDTQYF.

The J gene is TRBJ1-2, the V gene TRBV11-2, with D possibly matching TRBD1 (5 bases). Germline V CDR1 and CDR2: SGHAT, FQNNGV. The V end was cut by 4 bases, the J end by 3 bases, with 15 bases between. CDR3 size: 15 residues. CDR3 nucleotides: TGTGCCAGCAGCTCCCCGGGGGGAGTCTACTATGGCTACACCTTC. Translated, it gives CASSSPGGVYYGYTF.

V gene TRBV28 combines with J gene TRBJ1-5; 8 positions match TRBD1. This CDR3 spans 15 amino acids. The V gene end was trimmed by 1 base and the J gene end by 5 bases; junction bases not matched to a gene: 4. Germline CDR1 and CDR2: MDHEN and SYDVKM. The CDR3 DNA reads as TGTGCCAGCAGTTTATTAGCAGGGGGCTATCAGCCCCAGCATTTT. Translated: CASSLLAGGYQPQHF.

The V and J genes are TRBV4-2 and TRBJ2-7, with D possibly called TRBD1 or TRBD2 (5 bases each). The CDR3 length is 17 residues. Trimming removed 0 bases from V and 6 bases from J, with 21 bases in between. In germline, CDR1 is LGHNA, CDR2 YNFKEQ. The CDR3 sequence: CASSQEDNSGDPAEQYF. CDR3 in DNA: TGTGCCAGCAGCCAAGAAGATAACTCCGGGGACCCTGCCGAGCAGTACTTC.

This chain connects TRBV19 to TRBJ2-4; 7 positions match TRBD1. Looked up from germline, CDR1 is LNHDA and CDR2 is SQIVND (reference sequence). The CDR3 consists of 15 residues. J gave up 8 bases and V 2 bases, and 9 bases lay outside the gene matches. CDR3 nucleotide sequence: TGTGCCAGTAGTATACCCCGACAGGGATCCGACATTCAGTACTTC. As protein: CASSIPRQGSDIQYF.

The chain carries TRBV5-1 and TRBJ2-7, with 9 bases lining up with TRBD2. The CDR3 runs 15 residues. CDR1 SGHRS and CDR2 YFSETQ come from the germline V gene. The V segment lost 0 bases and the J segment 2 bases; nucleotides outside the gene matches: 3. CDR3 DNA: TGCGCCAGCAGCTTGGCGGCGGGGGGGGCCTACGAGCAGTACTTC. This gives the protein CASSLAAGGAYEQYF.

The chain has TRBV18 and TRBJ1-3; a possible D gene is TRBD1 (5 bases). V was pared by 3 bases and J by 0 bases, with 9 bases between. This CDR3 has 15 residues. Germline V gives CDR1 KGHSH, CDR2 LQKENI. The CDR3 loop reads CASSPGHNSGNTIYF. CDR3 in DNA: TGTGCCAGCTCACCCGGACATAACTCTGGAAACACCATATATTTT.

This clone was seen once. The chain couples TRBV24-1 to TRBJ1-2, with D uncertain. This CDR3 is built from 15 residues. The germline V gene encodes CDR1 KGHDR and CDR2 SFDVKD. V was trimmed by 5 bases and J by 2 bases, leaving 14 bases between them. CDR3 in DNA: TGTGCCACCAGTGGGGGTGATTTAGGCAACTATGGCTACACCTTC. This sequence encodes CATSGGDLGNYGYTF.

This chain joins TRBV9 and TRBJ2-3; D might be TRBD2 (5 bases). Trimming cost V 1 base and J 9 bases, with 9 bases left between them. Looked up from germline, CDR1 is SGDLS and CDR2 is YYNGEE. The CDR3 totals 12 residues. The CDR3 DNA reads as TGTGCCAGCAGCGTATACGGGGAGACGCAGTATTTT. This gives the protein CASSVYGETQYF.

CDR3 residues: CASSQTGRWDIQYF. In DNA, the CDR3 is TGTGCCAGCAGTCAGACAGGGAGGTGGGACATTCAGTACTTC. This rearrangement joins TRBV7-9 to TRBJ2-4; D possibly corresponds to TRBD1 (7 bases). Germline-derived CDR1 and CDR2 are SEHNR and FQNEAQ (reference sequence). Deletions cut 6 bases from V and 8 bases from J, with 17 bases between. The CDR3 spans 14 residues. The whole variable domain, filled in from reference TRBV7-9 and TRBJ2-4, reads DTGVSQNPRHKITKRGQNVTFRCDPISEHNRLYWYRQTLGQGPEFLTYFQNEAQLEKSRLLSDRFSAERPKGSFSTLEIQRTEQGDSAMYLCASSQTGRWDIQYFGAGTRLSVL.

This chain connects TRBV6-1 to TRBJ2-2; 8 bases agree with TRBD1. Trimming removed 4 bases from V and 5 bases from J; junction bases left unmatched: 9. The germline CDR1 and CDR2 sequences are MNHNS and SASEGT. This CDR3 contains 16 residues. In DNA form, the CDR3 reads TGTGCCAGCAGTGCCCGGGACAGGCGTTTGACCGGGGAGCTGTTTTTT. This encodes CASSARDRRLTGELFF.

The chain is built from TRBV5-1 and TRBJ2-7; TRBD1 aligns across 9 bases. V lost 3 bases and J lost 2; bases outside the gene matches: 6. The germline gives CDR1 SGHRS, CDR2 YFSETQ. This CDR3 is built from 15 residues. The DNA of the CDR3 is TGCGCCAGCAGCTGGGGGACAGGGAGTACCTACGAGCAGTACTTC. This translates into CASSWGTGSTYEQYF.

V is TRBV30 and J is TRBJ2-1; a possible D gene is TRBD1 (6 bases). The CDR3 runs 14 residues. V gave up 0 bases and J gave up 8 bases, with 14 bases separating them. The germline gives CDR1 GTSNPN, CDR2 SVGIG (reference sequence). CDR3 sequence (DNA): TGTGCCTGGAGTGTAGGGGGTCATATAGATGAGCAGTTCTTC. Protein product: CAWSVGGHIDEQFF.

This chain joins TRBV2 and TRBJ1-6; D perhaps matches TRBD1 (6 bases). The germline V gene encodes CDR1 SNHLY and CDR2 FYNNEI. There are 13 residues in the CDR3. Trimming shortened V by 7 bases and J by 10 bases, and 14 bases separated the two germline ends. In DNA form, the CDR3 reads TGTGCCAGCAACTACAGGGTAGGGTCACCCCTCCACTTT. Its protein product is CASNYRVGSPLHF.

In this sample, this clone turned up once. The rearrangement joins TRBV5-4 to TRBJ2-1, with 15 bases identical to TRBD2. The CDR3 extends over 17 amino acids. Germline-derived CDR1 and CDR2 are SGHNT and YYREEE (reference sequence). The V gene end was trimmed by 4 bases and the J gene end by 1 base; junction bases not matched to a gene: 3. This chain's CDR3 is CASSRTSGGASYNEQFF. The CDR3 coding sequence is TGTGCCAGCAGCAGGACTAGCGGGGGGGCGTCCTACAATGAGCAGTTCTTC.

This chain links TRBV3-1 (or the pseudogene TRBV3-2) with TRBJ2-6, with D unresolved. Trimming took 4 bases from V and 1 from J, leaving 8 bases between them. The CDR3 is 15 residues long. In germline, CDR1 is LGHDT, CDR2 YNNKEL (reference sequence). The CDR3 region has the DNA TGTGCCAGCAGCCGACTCCGATCTGGGGCCAACGTCCTGACTTTC. Translating gives CASSRLRSGANVLTF.

J is TRBJ1-1 and V is TRBV19, with D possibly matching TRBD1 (5 bases). Looked up from germline, CDR1 is LNHDA and CDR2 is SQIVND (reference sequence). This CDR3 is 13 amino acids long. V was trimmed by 6 bases and J by 0 bases, leaving 8 bases between them. The CDR3 DNA is TGTGCCAGTAGCGACAGACTGAACACTGAAGCTTTCTTT. Protein sequence: CASSDRLNTEAFF.

The chain carries TRBV30 and TRBJ1-2; TRBD1 agrees at 9 bases. V lost 2 bases, J lost 4 bases, and 5 bases stayed unmatched. This CDR3 region has 14 residues. CDR1 GTSNPN and CDR2 SVGIG come from the germline V gene (reference sequence). The CDR3 nucleotides read TGTGCCTGGAGTCTGGGACAGGGAGGCTATGGCTACACCTTC. Translation: CAWSLGQGGYGYTF.

The chain joins TRBV9 to TRBJ2-7; 7 bases are shared with TRBD2. Germline CDR1 and CDR2: SGDLS and YYNGEE. CDR3 size: 17 residues. V trimming: 0 bases; J trimming: 7 bases; junction bases outside the gene matches: 16. Here the CDR3 reads CASSVGSGFAGAGEQYF. The CDR3 nucleotides read TGTGCCAGCAGCGTAGGGTCTGGTTTTGCGGGAGCGGGGGAGCAGTACTTC.

The V gene is TRBV19, the J gene TRBJ1-6; perhaps TRBD1 as D (5 bases). CDR1 is LNHDA and CDR2 is SQIVND in the germline V gene (reference sequence). The CDR3 loop spans 15 amino acids. Trimming pared 10 bases from V and 7 bases from J, leaving 20 bases between. In nucleotides, the CDR3 is TGTGCCACCAAAGGGGACGGGCTGGGGAATTCACCCCTCCACTTT. Translated: CATKGDGLGNSPLHF.

The V and J genes are TRBV4-3 and TRBJ1-2; TRBD1 aligns across 10 bases. The ends lost 1 base at V and 1 base at J; junction bases unmatched: 6. Germline CDR1 and CDR2: LGHNA and YSLEER. The CDR3 length is 17 residues. Written as DNA, the CDR3 is TGCGCCAGCAGCCAAGGCCTAGGGACAGGGGATAACTATGGCTACACCTTC. Its translation is CASSQGLGTGDNYGYTF.